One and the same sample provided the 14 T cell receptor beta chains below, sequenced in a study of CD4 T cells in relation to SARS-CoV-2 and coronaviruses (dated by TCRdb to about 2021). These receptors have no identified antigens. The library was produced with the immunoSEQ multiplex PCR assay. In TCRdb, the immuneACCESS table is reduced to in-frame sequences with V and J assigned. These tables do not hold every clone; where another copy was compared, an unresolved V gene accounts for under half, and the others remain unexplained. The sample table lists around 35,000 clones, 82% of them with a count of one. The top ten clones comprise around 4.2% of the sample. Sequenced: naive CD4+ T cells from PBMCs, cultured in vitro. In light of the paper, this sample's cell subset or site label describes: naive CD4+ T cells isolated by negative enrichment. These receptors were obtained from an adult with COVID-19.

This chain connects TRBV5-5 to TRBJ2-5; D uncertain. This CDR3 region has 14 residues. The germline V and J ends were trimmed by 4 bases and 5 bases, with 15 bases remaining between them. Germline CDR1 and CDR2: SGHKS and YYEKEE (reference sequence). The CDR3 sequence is CASSPRTSEETQYF. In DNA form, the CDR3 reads TGTGCCAGCAGCCCCCGGACGAGCGAGGAGACCCAGTACTTC.

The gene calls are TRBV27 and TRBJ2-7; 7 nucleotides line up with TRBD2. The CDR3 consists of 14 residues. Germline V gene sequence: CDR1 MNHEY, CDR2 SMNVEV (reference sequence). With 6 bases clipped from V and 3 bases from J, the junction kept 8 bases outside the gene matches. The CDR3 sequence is CASSSERGYYEQYF. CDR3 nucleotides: TGTGCCAGCAGCTCCGAGCGGGGTTACTACGAGCAGTACTTC.

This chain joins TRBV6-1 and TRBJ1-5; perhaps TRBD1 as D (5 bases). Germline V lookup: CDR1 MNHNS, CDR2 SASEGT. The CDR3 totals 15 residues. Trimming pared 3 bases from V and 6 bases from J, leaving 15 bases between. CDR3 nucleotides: TGTGCCAGCAGTGATAGGGGTGGGGGAGGTCAGCCCCAGCATTTT. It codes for CASSDRGGGGQPQHF.

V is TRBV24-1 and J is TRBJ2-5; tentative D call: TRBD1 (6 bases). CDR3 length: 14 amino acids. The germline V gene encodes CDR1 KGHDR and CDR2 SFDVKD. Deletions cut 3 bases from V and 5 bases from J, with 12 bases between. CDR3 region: CATSDRRTVETQYF. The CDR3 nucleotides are TGTGCCACCAGTGATCGACGGACAGTCGAGACCCAGTACTTC.

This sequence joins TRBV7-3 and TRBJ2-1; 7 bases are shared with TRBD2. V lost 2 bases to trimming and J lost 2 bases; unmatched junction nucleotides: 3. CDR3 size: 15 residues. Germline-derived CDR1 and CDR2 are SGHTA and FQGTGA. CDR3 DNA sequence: TGTGCCAGCAGCTTAGGACTAGTGGCCTACAATGAGCAGTTCTTC. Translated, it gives CASSLGLVAYNEQFF.

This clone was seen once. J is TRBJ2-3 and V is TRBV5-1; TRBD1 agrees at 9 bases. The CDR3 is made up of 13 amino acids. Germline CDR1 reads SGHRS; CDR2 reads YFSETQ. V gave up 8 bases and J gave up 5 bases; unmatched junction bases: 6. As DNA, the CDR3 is TGCGCCAGTCAGACAGGGGGTAGAGATACGCAGTATTTT. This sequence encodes CASQTGGRDTQYF.

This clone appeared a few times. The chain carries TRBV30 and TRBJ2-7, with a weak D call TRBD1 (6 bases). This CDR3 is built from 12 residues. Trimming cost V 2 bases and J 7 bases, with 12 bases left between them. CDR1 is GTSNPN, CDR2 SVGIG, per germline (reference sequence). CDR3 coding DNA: TGTGCCTGGAGTCCTCGAGGGGGTGAGCAGTACTTC. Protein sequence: CAWSPRGGEQYF.

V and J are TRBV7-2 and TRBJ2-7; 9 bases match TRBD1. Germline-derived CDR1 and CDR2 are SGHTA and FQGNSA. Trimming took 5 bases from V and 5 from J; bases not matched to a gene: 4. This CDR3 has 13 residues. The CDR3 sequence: CASSDRTGDEQYF. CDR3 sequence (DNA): TGTGCCAGCAGCGATCGGACAGGGGACGAGCAGTACTTC.

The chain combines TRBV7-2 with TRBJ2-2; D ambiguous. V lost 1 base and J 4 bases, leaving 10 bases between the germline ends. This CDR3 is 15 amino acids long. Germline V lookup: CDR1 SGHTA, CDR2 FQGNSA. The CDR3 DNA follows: TGTGCCAGCAGCTTAGTGTGGGCCAGCACCGGGGAGCTGTTTTTT. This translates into CASSLVWASTGELFF. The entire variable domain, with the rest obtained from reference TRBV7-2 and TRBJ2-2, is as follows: GAGVSQSPSNKVTEKGKDVELRCDPISGHTALYWYRQSLGQGLEFLIYFQGNSAPDKSGLPSDRFSAERTGGSVSTLTIQRTQQEDSAVYLCASSLVWASTGELFFGEGSRLTVL.

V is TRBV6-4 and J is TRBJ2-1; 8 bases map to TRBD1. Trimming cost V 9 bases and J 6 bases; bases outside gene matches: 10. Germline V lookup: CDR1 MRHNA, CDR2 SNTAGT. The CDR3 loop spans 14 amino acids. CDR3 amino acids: CASSGQGGSNEQFF. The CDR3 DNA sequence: TGTGCCAGTTCAGGACAGGGAGGTTCCAATGAGCAGTTCTTC.

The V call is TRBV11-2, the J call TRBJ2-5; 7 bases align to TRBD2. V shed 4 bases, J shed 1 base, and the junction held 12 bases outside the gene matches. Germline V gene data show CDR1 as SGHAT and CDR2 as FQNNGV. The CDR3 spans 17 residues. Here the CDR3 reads CASSSGVGGSRQETQYF. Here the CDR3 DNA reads TGTGCCAGCAGCTCCGGTGTTGGCGGGAGTCGCCAAGAGACCCAGTACTTC.

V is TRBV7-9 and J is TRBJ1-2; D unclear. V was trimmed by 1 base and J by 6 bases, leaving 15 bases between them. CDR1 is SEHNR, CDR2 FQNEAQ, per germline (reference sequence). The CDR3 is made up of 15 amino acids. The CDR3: CASSLELSGSHGYTF. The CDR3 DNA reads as TGTGCCAGCAGCTTAGAGTTGAGCGGCTCTCATGGCTACACCTTC.

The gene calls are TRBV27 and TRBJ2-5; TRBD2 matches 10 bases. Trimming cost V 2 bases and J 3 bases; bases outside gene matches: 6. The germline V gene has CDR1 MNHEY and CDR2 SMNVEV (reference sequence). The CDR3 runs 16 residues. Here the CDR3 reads CASSLNFGLAEETQYF. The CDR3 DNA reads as TGTGCCAGCAGTTTAAATTTTGGACTAGCGGAAGAGACCCAGTACTTC.

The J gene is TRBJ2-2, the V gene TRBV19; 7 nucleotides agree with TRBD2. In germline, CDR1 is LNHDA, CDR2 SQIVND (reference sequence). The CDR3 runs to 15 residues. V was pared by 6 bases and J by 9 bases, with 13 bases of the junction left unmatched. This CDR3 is CASSVGGGSTRELFF. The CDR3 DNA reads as TGTGCCAGTAGCGTAGGAGGCGGGAGTACCCGGGAGCTGTTTTTT.